A few counts support the clone carrying this T cell receptor (beta chain). The entry originates in a study of blood T cell repertoires in COVID-19. In the study overall: Samples of COVID-19 (acute and convalescent) were obtained from the United States, Italy and Spain.

Individuals drawn from 20 to 25 US areas were roughly 18 to 89 years old. V shed 4 bases and J shed 4 bases, with 15 bases lying between them. The germline V gene encodes CDR1 KGHDR and CDR2 SFDVKD. CDR3 length: 16 amino acids. This table comes from immunoSEQ multiplex PCR, and its TCRdb copy is limited to in-frame clones, with some not included. The data show 250,000 to 350,000 clones, approximately 90% seen once. The chain has TRBV24-1 and TRBJ2-2, with D maybe TRBD1 (6 bases). Sample: PBMCs or T cells enriched from blood (not recorded which). The sequence was obtained from a woman aged 25 to 45 who had recovered from COVID-19. The CDR3 sequence is CATSDRKQGVTGELFF. CDR3 bases: TGTGCCACCAGTGACCGCAAACAGGGAGTCACCGGGGAGCTGTTTTTT.